This TCR beta chain was documented in a study of shared clonotypes between healthy human individuals. To note about this clone: Antigen: not known.

Data came from immunoSEQ multiplex PCR; TCRdb stores just in-frame clones and leaves some out. Found here are about 980,000 clones, about three quarters of them singletons; the top ten hold about 1.5%. Germline V CDR1 and CDR2: SGHRS, YFSETQ. Trimming pared 0 bases from V and 0 bases from J, leaving 13 bases between. This CDR3 has 18 residues. General study findings and limits: Rarefaction showed sorted-subset sequencing was incomplete despite large depth. Researchers sampled blood only, noting tissue repertoires likely differ.

The specimen sequenced was memory CD4+ T cells sorted from blood. The subset is: CD45RA-negative fraction. This chain connects TRBV5-1 to TRBJ2-6; D is perhaps TRBD2 (7 bases). The TCR comes from a man aged 18 to 29 in good health. The CDR3 loop reads CASSLAGGLGSGANVLTF. The CDR3 DNA sequence: TGCGCCAGCAGCTTGGCGGGGGGCTTAGGCTCTGGGGCCAACGTCCTGACTTTC.